The 30 T cell receptor beta chains reported below all come from one sample, sequenced in a study of radiotherapy plus CTLA-4 blockade in lung cancer. TCRdb's copy holds only in-frame clones and misses some; the assay was immunoSEQ multiplex PCR. The sample includes tens of thousands of clones, 79% of them seen just once. The sequenced sample was peripheral blood, obtained from a patient treated with radiotherapy plus ipilimumab. The receptors derive from a human donor with non-small cell lung cancer who had a complete response to radiotherapy plus ipilimumab.

The table lists this clone with a count of one. This chain uses TRBV4-3 with TRBJ1-2; D is ambiguous. Trimming pared 3 bases from V and 12 bases from J, leaving 17 bases between. In germline, CDR1 is LGHNA, CDR2 YSLEER. This CDR3 has 13 amino acids. DNA for the CDR3: TGCGCCAGCAGCCAGGAGAGAGACCGGGTGCACACCTTC. It yields the protein CASSQERDRVHTF.

This clone was detected once. This rearrangement joins TRBV28 to TRBJ2-2; 9 bases line up with TRBD1. V lost 3 bases and J lost 7; bases outside the gene matches: 12. The CDR3 covers 17 residues. Germline values: CDR1 MDHEN, CDR2 SYDVKM. Written as DNA, the CDR3 is TGTGCCAGCAGTTTGACTATCACAGGGGGCCACTTCGGGGAGCTGTTTTTT. It encodes CASSLTITGGHFGELFF.

The chain employs TRBV7-2 and TRBJ2-3, with 14 bases matching TRBD2. The V and J ends lost 5 bases and 4 bases, in that order; junction bases with no gene match: 11. The CDR3 covers 18 residues. Germline CDR1 SGHTA, CDR2 FQGNSA. CDR3 sequence: CASSILGLAGVWPDTQYF. DNA for the CDR3: TGTGCCAGCAGCATCCTGGGACTAGCGGGAGTGTGGCCAGATACGCAGTATTTT.

This clone was counted only a few times. This chain uses TRBV30 with TRBJ1-2; D call uncertain. CDR3 size: 11 residues. The V end was cut by 4 bases, the J end by 3 bases, with 6 bases between. Germline V CDR1 and CDR2: GTSNPN, SVGIG (reference sequence). The DNA for the CDR3 is TGTGCCTGGACAGCATACTATGGCTACACCTTC. Translated, it gives CAWTAYYGYTF.

This chain uses TRBV30 with TRBJ2-1; TRBD2 might be the D (7 bases). CDR1 is GTSNPN, CDR2 SVGIG, per germline (reference sequence). The V end lost 4 bases, the J end lost 6 bases, and 19 bases lay between the germline ends. The CDR3 spans 15 residues. The CDR3 loop is CAWKGGGRGLNEQFF. The CDR3 DNA is TGTGCCTGGAAGGGGGGCGGGAGAGGGCTCAATGAGCAGTTCTTC.

V and J are TRBV5-4 and TRBJ2-7, with TRBD2 as a possible D gene (6 bases). V gave up 4 bases and J gave up 2 bases, with 16 bases separating them. The V gene's germline CDR1 is SGHNT and CDR2 YYREEE (reference sequence). This CDR3 has 15 amino acids. The CDR3, as DNA: TGTGCCAGCAGCCCACTTGAGGGAGGAACCTACGAGCAGTACGTC. Translation gives CASSPLEGGTYEQYV.

The V call is TRBV5-6, the J call TRBJ2-2; the D is unclear. CDR1 and CDR2 (germline): SGHDT, YYEEEE. The CDR3 consists of 14 residues. Trimming left V 0 bases short and J 5 bases short, with 8 bases between. CDR3 residues: CASSLVFGTGELFF. The CDR3 nucleotides read TGTGCCAGCAGCTTGGTATTCGGAACCGGGGAGCTGTTTTTT.

The gene calls are TRBV5-5 and TRBJ2-7, with D maybe TRBD2 (5 bases). In germline, CDR1 is SGHKS, CDR2 YYEKEE (reference sequence). This CDR3 is 15 amino acids long. V lost 7 bases and J lost 3, with 20 bases in between. This CDR3 reads CASREGHTSVYEQYV. CDR3 coding DNA: TGTGCCAGCCGCGAGGGCCACACAAGCGTCTACGAGCAGTACGTC.

The chain uses TRBV15 and TRBJ2-7, with 8 positions matching TRBD1. Germline V lookup: CDR1 LNHNV, CDR2 YYDKDF (reference sequence). The CDR3 consists of 13 residues. The V and J ends lost 3 bases and 4 bases, in that order; junction bases with no gene match: 2. CDR3 sequence: CATSRDRVYEQYF. CDR3 nucleotide sequence: TGTGCCACCAGCAGGGACAGGGTTTACGAGCAGTACTTC. The entire variable domain, with the rest obtained from reference TRBV15 and TRBJ2-7, is as follows: DAMVIQNPRYQVTQFGKPVTLSCSQTLNHNVMYWYQQKSSQAPKLLFHYYDKDFNNEADTPDNFQSRRPNTSFCFLDIRSPGLGDTAMYLCATSRDRVYEQYFGPGTRLTVT.

This chain connects TRBV11-2 to TRBJ2-1; 11 bases are a match to TRBD2. The germline gives CDR1 SGHAT, CDR2 FQNNGV. This CDR3 is 15 amino acids long. The V segment lost 5 bases and the J segment 6 bases; nucleotides outside the gene matches: 6. The CDR3 protein is CASSRTSGGFNEQFF. The CDR3 nucleotides are TGTGCCAGCAGCCGCACTAGCGGGGGATTCAATGAGCAGTTCTTC.

The genes are TRBV6-5 and TRBJ2-1; the D gene could be TRBD1 or TRBD2 (5 bases each). Germline CDR1 reads MNHEY; CDR2 reads SVGAGI. Trimming left V 6 bases short and J 10 bases short, with 13 bases between. This CDR3 has 12 residues. Here the CDR3 DNA reads TGTGCCAGCAGGCGAGGGGATTGGGAGCAGTTCTTC. This codes for CASRRGDWEQFF.

The rearrangement joins TRBV18 to TRBJ2-7, with 7 positions matching TRBD2. The J segment lost 7 bases and the V segment lost 2 bases, leaving 8 bases of the junction unmatched. Germline CDR1 and CDR2: KGHSH and LQKENI. The CDR3 covers 14 residues. The CDR3 here is CASSPTPVGGEQYV. CDR3 bases: TGTGCCAGCTCACCAACTCCCGTGGGAGGGGAGCAGTACGTC.

The gene calls are TRBV14 and TRBJ2-7; TRBD2 aligns across 8 bases. Germline V gives CDR1 SGHDN, CDR2 FVKESK. There are 15 residues in the CDR3. V lost 2 bases and J lost 2; bases outside the gene matches: 5. CDR3 in amino acids: CASSQRGGFAYEQYF. The CDR3 DNA is TGTGCCAGCAGCCAACGCGGGGGGTTCGCCTACGAGCAGTACTTC.

CDR3 nucleotide sequence: TGTGCCAGCTCACTCTTTACGGGGAGGGAGACCCAGTACTTC. Its protein product is CASSLFTGRETQYF. This chain links TRBV6-1 with TRBJ2-5; D possibly corresponds to TRBD2 (6 bases). V was cut by 8 bases and J by 5 bases, with 18 bases left in between. CDR1 MNHNS and CDR2 SASEGT come from the germline V gene. The CDR3 is 14 residues long.

The CDR3 DNA sequence: TGTGCCAGCAGCTTAGAAGAGGGGCCTAACTATGGCTACACCTTC. Translating gives CASSLEEGPNYGYTF. The chain carries TRBV11-1 and TRBJ1-2; D is possibly TRBD1 (5 bases). Trimming shortened V by 1 base and J by 0 bases, and 9 bases separated the two germline ends. Looked up from germline, CDR1 is SGHAT and CDR2 is FQDESV (reference sequence). This CDR3 is 15 amino acids long.

V is TRBV5-1 and J is TRBJ2-5, with TRBD2 identical over 11 bases. The ends lost 7 bases at V and 3 bases at J; junction bases unmatched: 5. The CDR3 runs to 14 residues. Germline values: CDR1 SGHRS, CDR2 YFSETQ. The CDR3 protein is CASSTSGDKETQYF. In nucleotides, the CDR3 is TGCGCCAGCTCGACTAGCGGGGACAAAGAGACCCAGTACTTC. The complete variable domain, with remaining parts taken from reference TRBV5-1 and TRBJ2-5, reads KAGVTQTPRYLIKTRGQQVTLSCSPISGHRSVSWYQQTPGQGLQFLFEYFSETQRNKGNFPGRFSGRQFSNSRSEMNVSTLELGDSALYLCASSTSGDKETQYFGPGTRLLVL.

The chain couples TRBV4-3 to TRBJ2-2; 10 bases map to TRBD1. V trimming: 4 bases; J trimming: 2 bases; junction bases outside the gene matches: 4. The V gene's germline CDR1 is LGHNA and CDR2 YSLEER. The CDR3 sequence is 16 residues long. The CDR3 sequence: CASSLDRGRNTGELFF. CDR3 DNA: TGCGCCAGCAGCCTAGACAGGGGGCGCAACACCGGGGAGCTGTTTTTT.

The rearrangement uses TRBV11-2 and TRBJ1-1, with a weak D call TRBD1 (5 bases). The germline gives CDR1 SGHAT, CDR2 FQNNGV. Trimming pared 5 bases from V and 2 bases from J, leaving 15 bases between. The CDR3 has 15 residues. The CDR3 bases are TGTGCCAGCAGCCCGACCAGGGCACCTAACACTGAAGCTTTCTTT. Its translation: CASSPTRAPNTEAFF.

Only a few counts were recorded for this clone. The CDR3 nucleotides read TGTGCCAGCAGCTTTGGGACTAGCGGCACAGATACGCAGTATTTT. It is translated as CASSFGTSGTDTQYF. The J gene is TRBJ2-3, the V gene TRBV7-9; 10 bases align to TRBD2. The CDR3 sequence is 15 residues long. Germline CDR1 is SEHNR and CDR2 is FQNEAQ (reference sequence). The J segment lost 1 base and the V segment lost 3 bases, leaving 1 base of the junction unmatched.

This clone occurred a few times. The V and J genes are TRBV18 and TRBJ2-7, with D hard to call. Germline loops: CDR1 KGHSH, CDR2 LQKENI. This CDR3 comprises 13 residues. With 5 bases removed from V and 4 bases from J, the gap between germline ends came to 12 bases. CDR3 amino acids: CASSLREGYEQYF. In nucleotides, the CDR3 is TGTGCCAGCTCATTAAGGGAAGGTTACGAGCAGTACTTC.

The CDR3 coding sequence is TGCGCCAGCAGCTTCGCATTAGGACGTCAACAAAGTCGGGCCAACGTCCTGACTTTC. Translated: CASSFALGRQQSRANVLTF. This chain joins TRBV4-3 and TRBJ2-6; D gene unclear. In germline, CDR1 is LGHNA, CDR2 YSLEER. The V end lost 5 bases, the J end lost 5 bases, and 25 bases lay between the germline ends. The CDR3 loop spans 19 amino acids.

J is TRBJ2-1 and V is TRBV11-3; the D gene is possibly TRBD2 (5 bases). V was trimmed by 4 bases and J by 5 bases, leaving 12 bases between them. This CDR3 is built from 14 residues. Germline-derived CDR1 and CDR2 are SGHNT and YENEEA. CDR3 nucleotides: TGTGCCAGCAGCTCAATGGAGGCTAACAATGAGCAGTTCTTC. Protein sequence: CASSSMEANNEQFF.

The V gene is TRBV5-1, the J gene TRBJ2-5; the match to TRBD2 covers 9 bases. V shed 4 bases and J 10 bases; nucleotides not matched to a gene: 11. Germline loops: CDR1 SGHRS, CDR2 YFSETQ. The CDR3 is made up of 14 amino acids. CDR3 DNA: TGCGCCAGCAGCCAGCGGGGGGCTCCTACGGACCAGTACTTC. Translating gives CASSQRGAPTDQYF.

The V gene is TRBV7-9, the J gene TRBJ1-1, with D hard to call. V lost 1 base and J 1 base, leaving 7 bases between the germline ends. Germline assignment: CDR1 SEHNR and CDR2 FQNEAQ (reference sequence). The CDR3 covers 14 residues. This CDR3 is CASSLVNRNTEAFF. The DNA for the CDR3 is TGTGCCAGCAGCTTAGTGAATCGGAACACTGAAGCTTTCTTT.

The chain links TRBV4-3 to TRBJ1-2; tentatively, D is TRBD1 (6 bases). This CDR3 contains 14 residues. Trimming took 0 bases from V and 2 from J, leaving 7 bases between them. From germline, CDR1 is LGHNA and CDR2 YSLEER. The DNA for the CDR3 is TGCGCCAGCAGCCAAGATCAGGGGAACTATGGCTACACCTTC. Protein product: CASSQDQGNYGYTF.

The V gene is TRBV18, the J gene TRBJ2-3, with 7 bases identical to TRBD1. From germline, CDR1 is KGHSH and CDR2 LQKENI. This CDR3 has 15 amino acids. The V gene end was trimmed by 3 bases and the J gene end by 4 bases; junction bases not matched to a gene: 7. CDR3 loop: CASSPRQGDADTQYF. CDR3 DNA: TGTGCCAGCTCACCCCGACAGGGAGATGCAGATACGCAGTATTTT.

For this clone: The same CDR3 is also encoded by other DNA sequences in this sample. The genes are TRBV19 and TRBJ1-5; D is undetermined. Germline assignment: CDR1 LNHDA and CDR2 SQIVND (reference sequence). Trimming cost V 6 bases and J 4 bases, with 22 bases left between them. CDR3 size: 17 residues. As DNA, the CDR3 is TGTGCCAGTAGACCTATGGAGGGAGGGTATAGTAATCAGCCCCAGCATTTT. Its protein product is CASRPMEGGYSNQPQHF.

This clone was counted only a few times. The chain has TRBV2 and TRBJ2-1, with a possible D match to TRBD2 (5 bases). V lost 6 bases, J lost 5 bases, and 20 bases lay in between. The V gene's germline CDR1 is SNHLY and CDR2 FYNNEI. This CDR3 has 16 residues. CDR3 loop: CASRPSGSLANNEQFF. CDR3 bases: TGTGCCAGCAGGCCGTCGGGGTCTTTGGCCAACAATGAGCAGTTCTTC. The full variable domain, with the rest looked up from reference TRBV2 and TRBJ2-1, is EPEVTQTPSHQVTQMGQEVILRCVPISNHLYFYWYRQILGQKVEFLVSFYNNEISEKSEIFDDQFSVERPDGSNFTLKIRSTKLEDSAMYFCASRPSGSLANNEQFFGPGTRLTVL.

The chain joins TRBV30 to TRBJ2-1, with D uncertain. CDR3 length: 16 residues. CDR1 GTSNPN and CDR2 SVGIG come from the germline V gene (reference sequence). Trimming took off 2 bases at V and 4 bases at J, with 18 bases between the two ends. This CDR3 is CAWSPLSLSVYNEQFF. The CDR3 DNA sequence: TGTGCCTGGAGTCCGTTGAGCCTTTCGGTGTACAATGAGCAGTTCTTC.

V is TRBV18 and J is TRBJ1-1; D is ambiguous. The germline gives CDR1 KGHSH, CDR2 LQKENI. V dropped 2 bases and J dropped 5 bases, with 9 bases sitting between them. The CDR3 has 13 amino acids. CDR3 protein: CASSPGVETEAFF. For the CDR3, the DNA is TGTGCCAGCTCACCAGGGGTAGAGACTGAAGCTTTCTTT.